This T cell receptor beta chain is from a study of blood T cells in healthy people across ages (dated by TCRdb to between 2014 and 2017). At the level of the whole study: Template switching captured roughly one uniquely barcoded TCR beta cDNA molecule per two T cells in model experiments. Age-related changes in TCR beta repertoire diversity were measured in the study by deep sequencing normalized with unique cDNA molecular identifiers. Four age groups were formed from the donors: young (average approximately 15 years), middle-aged (more than 35), aged (roughly 56) and long-lived (82). Using the same blood draw, the study looked at two additional independent replicas of 1 million unique cDNA reads for two donors, one aged 18 to 30 and the other aged 80 or older. What the study reported, not specific to this receptor: Because profiling used bulk unsorted PBMCs, naive and antigen-experienced compartments could not be compared conclusively. Observed TCR beta diversity per million T cells fell roughly linearly with age, and a significant reduction was already apparent by age roughly 40. Because the CMV infection status of the donors was unknown, age-related changes in expanded clonotypes may potentially have been confounded. Compared with the aged group, the long-lived group had more naive CD4+ T cells, fewer expanded clones and increased TCR diversity, a pattern suggesting age selection. Estimates of total diversity based on one million sequenced T cells were considered lower bounds and underestimates. Observed TCR beta diversity correlated strongly with the percentage of naive T cells measured by flow cytometry.

A remark on this clonotype: What antigen it recognizes has not been identified. Base qualities are not at hand, and no much larger clone is one base apart.

Systemically healthy Caucasian individuals from Russia, 35 to 50 in total and aged about 6 to 90 years, were included as donors. Each donor gave 8 to 10 milliliters of peripheral blood, collected into EDTA-treated Vacutainer tubes. Ficoll-Paque density-gradient centrifugation was used to isolate PBMCs, with at least 7 million per sample. Trizol reagent was used to extract total RNA from PBMCs, with at least 5.5 micrograms per sample. The percentages of naive CD45RAhigh/CD27high T cells were determined by flow cytometry on a PBMC aliquot from every donor. The CDR3 numbers 15 residues from cysteine through phenylalanine. Kept here is only the CDR3 DNA, which spans 45 bases and is read in frame from base 1. V and J are truncated by 5 bases and 3 bases respectively, leaving an intervening sequence of 17 bases. The library was produced with 5' RACE. These reads were obtained on an Illumina HiSeq 2500. A second about 6 to 11 cycle PCR used a sample-barcoded 5' primer and a J-beta primer mix. A template-switch 5' adaptor carrying 12 random nucleotides introduced a unique molecular identifier onto each TCR beta cDNA molecule. Each sample yielded at least 2.5 million CDR3-containing paired-end reads. First-strand cDNA synthesis was performed from all RNA using the Mint cDNA synthesis kit, with priming by a TRBC-specific oligonucleotide. After uracil-DNA glycosylase treatment, a first 18-cycle PCR used universal primers M1SS and BC2_uni_R on all cDNA. Processing in the source paper ran as follows. Normalization of each sample was performed by random selection of 1 million high-quality reads, each carrying a distinct molecular identifier. Reads with shared molecular identifiers were discarded instead of being binned into consensus sequences. MiTCR, with a Q25 quality threshold and the strictest error-elimination algorithm, was used for CDR3 identification, clonotype clustering and error correction. A nonparametric unseen species model using Euler transformation provided a lower-bound estimate of total TCR beta diversity. Through fastp at Q25 and MiXCR, TCRdb rebuilt clones from the public reads, retaining in-frame beta chains. CDR3 protein sequences are deduplicated, and each keeps its most common genes and DNA. The V and J calls shown here were made by TCRdb, not taken from the authors' results. The sample has about 560,000 distinct CDR3 sequences on record, roughly a quarter of them singletons. The top ten clonotypes cover over 3.5% of the sample.

These data also featured in a second study, about T cells of mothers and their children. As noted in the second study: Nine systemically healthy Caucasian individuals, comprising three mothers and their six children, were included as donors. cDNA synthesis consumed the entire amount of extracted RNA, loaded at around 1.5 ug RNA in each 15 ul reaction. In the second PCR, sample barcodes and 2-4 random nucleotides were introduced via the M1S primer. Over 8.5 million TCR beta CDR3 reads were obtained for each mother, and 2.5 million to 3.5 million reads were obtained for each child. Thymic selection shapes the output of TCR recombination in a similar way in related and unrelated pairs, and inherited differences have a minor effect. Normalized repertoire overlap was always found to be slightly, but never significantly, higher in related mother-child pairs than in unrelated mother-child pairs. Persistent microchimeric T cell clones were not detected, at a sensitivity of roughly 100 clones per million clonotypes. In the study, deep NGS was used to compare the TCR beta repertoires of mothers and children, and features distinguishing related mother-child pairs from unrelated individuals were sought. Mothers averaged approximately 41 +/- 4 years of age and children averaged around 10 +/- 4 years. After adapters were ligated using NEBNext reagents, the libraries underwent 100+100 nt paired-end sequencing on an Illumina HiSeq 2000. To prevent cross-contamination, the mother and child libraries were prepared a month apart and were sequenced in separate runs. Between about 500,000 and 2,100,000 distinct TCR beta clonotypes were identified per donor. Naive TCR beta clonotypes were estimated from low-frequency clonotypes matched to each donor's FACS-determined naive share, without sorting.

The rearrangement joined TRBV23-1 to TRBJ2-7; the D gene is perhaps TRBD2, on 5 matching bases. TRBV23-1 is an open reading frame whose function is uncertain. Sequences were obtained from blood. This sequence originates from a boy aged 2-15 years in good health. The CDR3 reads as follows: CASSREGVSSYEQYF. The nucleotide sequence is given as TGCGCCAGCAGTAGAGAGGGAGTATCCAGCTACGAGCAGTACTTC.